A selection of T cell receptor beta chains follows, all from one sample in a study of blood T cell repertoires in COVID-19. Sequencing was performed with immunoSEQ multiplex PCR; in TCRdb, only in-frame clones are kept and a portion is missing. The repertoire consists of around 360,000 clones, with around 87% occurring once and the leading ten covering about 1.9%. Source material: PBMCs or T cells enriched from blood (not recorded which). These receptors were obtained from a man aged 40-50 years in a cohort exposed to, infected with or recovered from COVID-19 (not recorded which). Each CDR3 is given with its conserved first and last residue. The D gene is left open where the match is weak. Rows give clone size only sometimes, using once, few, many, or a class for an expanded clone.

V	D	size	J	CDR3	DNA
TRBV5-1	TRBD1	NA	TRBJ2-1	CASSYPGQGTYNEQFF	TGCGCCAGCAGCTACCCGGGACAGGGGACCTACAATGAGCAGTTCTTC
TRBV27	TRBD2	NA	TRBJ2-7	CASSSPRAGGPREQYF	TGTGCCAGCAGTTCCCCCAGAGCGGGAGGGCCGAGGGAGCAGTACTTC
TRBV18	NA	NA	TRBJ2-7	CASSGGWQSYEQYF	TGTGCCAGCTCAGGCGGGTGGCAGTCCTACGAGCAGTACTTC
TRBV19	TRBD1	NA	TRBJ1-1	CASSIVGTGNTEAFF	TGTGCCAGTAGTATAGTCGGGACAGGGAACACTGAAGCTTTCTTT
TRBV6-5	NA	NA	TRBJ2-1	CASSYLQNNEQFF	TGTGCCAGCAGTTACTTACAGAACAATGAGCAGTTCTTC
TRBV4-1	NA	NA	TRBJ1-4	CASSQLQGVATNEKLFF	TGCGCCAGCAGCCAATTACAGGGAGTTGCAACTAATGAAAAACTGTTTTTT
TRBV10-3	NA	NA	TRBJ1-3	CAIRGGQGNTIYF	TGTGCCATCCGGGGGGGGCAAGGAAACACCATATATTTT
TRBV5-6	NA	NA	TRBJ2-1	CASSRRSEQFF	TGTGCCAGCAGCCGGAGGAGTGAGCAGTTCTTC
TRBV18	NA	NA	TRBJ2-7	CASSPGRESHEQYF	TGTGCCAGCTCACCAGGACGGGAGTCCCACGAGCAGTACTTC
TRBV6-5	TRBD1	NA	TRBJ2-2	CASILRDSYTGELFF	TGTGCCAGCATTCTCCGGGACAGTTACACCGGGGAGCTGTTTTTT
TRBV6-5	TRBD2	NA	TRBJ2-7	CASSYYASGITYEQYF	TGTGCCAGCAGTTACTATGCTAGCGGGATCACTTACGAGCAGTACTTC
TRBV6-6	TRBD2	NA	TRBJ2-1	CASELAGSYNEQFF	TGTGCCAGCGAATTAGCGGGTTCATACAATGAGCAGTTCTTC
TRBV19	TRBD1	NA	TRBJ1-5	CASSETGSNQPQHF	TGTGCCAGTTCAGAGACAGGGAGCAATCAGCCCCAGCATTTT
TRBV7-9	NA	few	TRBJ2-2	CASSIGIAVNTGELFF	TGTGCCAGCAGCATAGGGATTGCGGTGAACACCGGGGAGCTGTTTTTT
TRBV7-9	NA	NA	TRBJ1-6	CASSLIGGNSPLHF	TGTGCCAGCAGCTTAATCGGGGGTAATTCACCCCTCCACTTT
TRBV5-4	NA	few	TRBJ1-6	CASSLVQGYNSPLHF	TGTGCCAGCAGCTTGGTTCAGGGCTATAATTCACCCCTCCACTTT
TRBV7-9	TRBD1	NA	TRBJ1-2	CASSPILLRDRFNYGYTF	TGTGCCAGCAGTCCAATACTGCTACGGGACAGGTTTAACTATGGCTACACCTTC
TRBV6-5	NA	NA	TRBJ1-2	CASSYSGGGSNYGYTF	TGTGCCAGCAGTTACTCAGGCGGGGGGTCCAACTATGGCTACACCTTC
TRBV7-2	TRBD2	NA	TRBJ2-7	CASSLLAGISWEQYF	TGTGCCAGCAGCTTATTAGCGGGAATCTCGTGGGAGCAGTACTTC
TRBV6-1	TRBD2	NA	TRBJ2-3	CASSEGTSGRDTQYF	TGTGCCAGCAGTGAAGGGACTAGCGGGAGGGATACGCAGTATTTT
TRBV19	TRBD1	NA	TRBJ2-3	CASGWDRQYF	TGTGCCAGTGGTTGGGACAGGCAGTATTTT